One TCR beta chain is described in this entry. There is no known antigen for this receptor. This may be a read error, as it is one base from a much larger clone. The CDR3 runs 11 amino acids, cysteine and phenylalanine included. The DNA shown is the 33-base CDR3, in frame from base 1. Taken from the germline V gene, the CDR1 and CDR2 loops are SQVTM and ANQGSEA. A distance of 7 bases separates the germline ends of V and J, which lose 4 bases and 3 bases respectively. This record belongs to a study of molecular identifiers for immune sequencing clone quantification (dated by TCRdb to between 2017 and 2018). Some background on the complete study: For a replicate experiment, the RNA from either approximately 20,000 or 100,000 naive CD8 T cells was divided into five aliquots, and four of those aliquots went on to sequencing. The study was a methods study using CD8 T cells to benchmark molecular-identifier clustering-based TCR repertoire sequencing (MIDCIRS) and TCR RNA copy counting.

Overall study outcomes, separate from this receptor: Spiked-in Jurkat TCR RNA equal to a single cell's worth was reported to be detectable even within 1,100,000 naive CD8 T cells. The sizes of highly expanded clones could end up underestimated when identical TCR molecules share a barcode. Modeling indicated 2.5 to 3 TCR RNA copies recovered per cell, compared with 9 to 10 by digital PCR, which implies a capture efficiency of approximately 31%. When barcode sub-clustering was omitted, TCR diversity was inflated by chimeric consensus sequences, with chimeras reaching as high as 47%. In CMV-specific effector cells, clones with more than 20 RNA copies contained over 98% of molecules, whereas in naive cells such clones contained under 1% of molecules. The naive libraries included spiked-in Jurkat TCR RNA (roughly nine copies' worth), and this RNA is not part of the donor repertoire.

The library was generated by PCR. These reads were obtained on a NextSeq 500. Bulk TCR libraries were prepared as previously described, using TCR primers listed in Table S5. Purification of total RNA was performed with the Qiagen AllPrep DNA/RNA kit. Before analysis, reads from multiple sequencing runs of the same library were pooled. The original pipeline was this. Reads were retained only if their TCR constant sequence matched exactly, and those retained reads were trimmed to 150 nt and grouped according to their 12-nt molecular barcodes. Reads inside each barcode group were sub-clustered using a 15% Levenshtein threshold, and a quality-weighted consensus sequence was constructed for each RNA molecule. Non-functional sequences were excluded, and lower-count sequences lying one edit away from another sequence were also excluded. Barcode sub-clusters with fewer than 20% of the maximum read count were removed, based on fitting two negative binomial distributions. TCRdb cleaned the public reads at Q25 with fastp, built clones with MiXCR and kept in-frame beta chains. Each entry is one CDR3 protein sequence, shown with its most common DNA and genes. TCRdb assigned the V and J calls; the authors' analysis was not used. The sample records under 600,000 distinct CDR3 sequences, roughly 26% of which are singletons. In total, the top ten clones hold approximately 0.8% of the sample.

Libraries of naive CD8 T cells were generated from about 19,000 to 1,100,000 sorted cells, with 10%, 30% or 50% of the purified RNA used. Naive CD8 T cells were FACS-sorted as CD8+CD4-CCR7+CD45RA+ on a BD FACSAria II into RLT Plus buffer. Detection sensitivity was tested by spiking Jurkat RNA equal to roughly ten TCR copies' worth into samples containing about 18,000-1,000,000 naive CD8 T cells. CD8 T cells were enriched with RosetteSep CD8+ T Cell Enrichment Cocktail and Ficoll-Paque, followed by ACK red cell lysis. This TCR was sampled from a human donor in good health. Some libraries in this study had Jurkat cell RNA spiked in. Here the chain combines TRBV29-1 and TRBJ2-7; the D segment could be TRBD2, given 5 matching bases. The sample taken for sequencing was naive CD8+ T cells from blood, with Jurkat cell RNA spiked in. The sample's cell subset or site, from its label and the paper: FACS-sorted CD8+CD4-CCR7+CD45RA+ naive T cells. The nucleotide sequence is TGCAGCGTTGCCGGGGACTACGAGCAGTACTTC. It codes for CSVAGDYEQYF.